The 21 T cell receptor beta chains listed next were all sequenced from one sample in a study of blood T cell repertoires in COVID-19. The method was immunoSEQ multiplex PCR; TCRdb's version includes in-frame clones alone and lacks a portion of them. This table has approximately 74,000 clones, 88% appearing once. The sequenced sample was peripheral blood. Receptor source: a man between 65 and 85 years old with acute or convalescent COVID-19.

This rearrangement joins TRBV9 to TRBJ2-5; D gene unclear. The V gene lost 0 bases and the J gene lost 5 bases, with 11 bases spanning the gap. The CDR3 runs to 14 residues. Germline-derived CDR1 and CDR2 are SGDLS and YYNGEE. CDR3 coding DNA: TGTGCCAGCAGCGTAGGAGCTTTCGGGGAGACCCAGTACTTC. Encoded protein: CASSVGAFGETQYF.

This clone was recorded only once. The chain links TRBV5-1 to TRBJ1-6; no firm D call. CDR1 SGHRS and CDR2 YFSETQ come from the germline V gene. The CDR3 runs 14 residues. The V end was cut by 2 bases, the J end by 5 bases, with 8 bases between. CDR3 loop: CASSFQSDNSPLHF. DNA of the CDR3: TGCGCCAGCAGCTTCCAATCGGATAATTCACCCCTCCACTTT.

Turning to this clone: At one boundary the junction diverges from the germline segment, which might be a read error. The chain employs TRBV15 and TRBJ1-5; D uncertain. Germline values: CDR1 LNHNV, CDR2 YYDKDF (reference sequence). The CDR3 length is 13 residues. Here the CDR3 DNA reads TGTGCCACCAGCAGAGCTGGCTCCGCCGCGGGGAATTTT. It encodes CATSRAGSAAGNF.

The count of this clone is one. V gene TRBV5-6 combines with J gene TRBJ1-6; 8 bases line up with TRBD1. This CDR3 is built from 14 residues. Germline trimming cut 6 bases from V and 6 bases from J; bases unmatched to any gene: 5. Germline V lookup: CDR1 SGHDT, CDR2 YYEEEE. The CDR3 DNA sequence: TGTGCCAGCAATGAGGGACAGGTTAATTCACCCCTCCACTTT. Translation gives CASNEGQVNSPLHF.

In its sample, this clone was seen a few times. The gene calls are TRBV28 and TRBJ1-6, with 10 bases identical to TRBD1. The CDR3 has 14 amino acids. V was clipped by 7 bases and J by 8 bases; unmatched bases: 5. Germline CDR1 and CDR2: MDHEN and SYDVKM. The CDR3 DNA sequence: TGTGCCAGCACCGGGACAGGGGAGTATTCACCCCTCCACTTT. Translation: CASTGTGEYSPLHF. The full variable domain, its missing parts supplied by reference TRBV28 and TRBJ1-6, is DVKVTQSSRYLVKRTGEKVFLECVQDMDHENMFWYRQDPGLGLRLIYFSYDVKMKEKGDIPEGYSVSREKKERFSLILESASTNQTSMYLCASTGTGEYSPLHFGNGTRLTVT.

This chain uses TRBV7-8 with TRBJ1-5; TRBD1 might be the D (5 bases). Trimming left V 2 bases short and J 1 base short, with 9 bases between. Germline loops: CDR1 SGHVS, CDR2 FQNEAQ. The CDR3 runs 15 residues. CDR3 loop: CASSLLDMSNQPQHF. The CDR3 DNA follows: TGTGCCAGCAGCTTACTGGACATGAGCAATCAGCCCCAGCATTTT.

The DNA for the CDR3 is TGTGCCAGCAGCCGGGACTATACAGATACGCAGTATTTT. It is translated as CASSRDYTDTQYF. V is TRBV12-3 or TRBV12-4 and J is TRBJ2-3; 7 positions match TRBD2. CDR3 length equals 13 residues. With 6 bases clipped from V and 3 bases from J, the junction kept 3 bases outside the gene matches.

This chain joins TRBV11-3 and TRBJ2-1, with 11 bases identical to TRBD2. Germline CDR1 SGHNT, CDR2 YENEEA. V dropped 0 bases and J dropped 9; count of bases not matched to a gene: 13. The CDR3 runs 18 residues. The CDR3 DNA reads TGTGCCAGCAGCTTAGAGGTTGGGCTAGCGGGAGGAAAGACTGAGCAGTTCTTC. Its translation is CASSLEVGLAGGKTEQFF.

This clone was detected many times. The chain recombines TRBV28 with TRBJ1-5; possibly TRBD1 for D (6 bases). From germline, CDR1 is MDHEN and CDR2 SYDVKM. This CDR3 is 13 amino acids long. The V end was cut by 7 bases, the J end by 4 bases, with 11 bases between. CDR3 sequence: CASTGTLNQPQHF. DNA for the CDR3: TGTGCCAGCACCGGGACACTAAATCAGCCCCAGCATTTT.

The chain combines TRBV5-1 with TRBJ2-1, with D unresolved. V was cut by 5 bases and J by 0 bases, with 12 bases left in between. The CDR3 has 15 amino acids. Germline assignment: CDR1 SGHRS and CDR2 YFSETQ. This chain's CDR3 is CASRSSTSSYNEQFF. CDR3 nucleotides: TGCGCCAGCAGAAGTAGCACGAGCTCCTACAATGAGCAGTTCTTC.

This clone turned up a few times. This chain connects TRBV11-2 to TRBJ1-1; D perhaps matches TRBD1 (5 bases). The V gene lost 1 base and the J gene lost 8 bases, with 14 bases spanning the gap. Germline CDR1 is SGHAT and CDR2 is FQNNGV. The CDR3 sequence is 14 residues long. The CDR3 is CASSLVQQASEAFF. Written as DNA, the CDR3 is TGTGCCAGCAGCTTAGTTCAACAGGCCTCCGAAGCTTTCTTT. Drawing the rest from reference TRBV11-2 and TRBJ1-1, the complete variable domain is EAGVAQSPRYKIIEKRQSVAFWCNPISGHATLYWYQQILGQGPKLLIQFQNNGVVDDSQLPKDRFSAERLKGVDSTLKIQPAKLEDSAVYLCASSLVQQASEAFFGQGTRLTVV.

The chain employs TRBV7-3 and TRBJ2-2, with a weak D call TRBD1 (5 bases). CDR3 length: 15 residues. Germline values: CDR1 SGHTA, CDR2 FQGTGA. The V end was cut by 2 bases, the J end by 8 bases, with 15 bases between. CDR3 bases: TGTGCCAGCAGCTTAGGCACAGGCACAAGGGGGGAGCTGTTTTTT. Translated: CASSLGTGTRGELFF.

The chain employs TRBV6-5 and TRBJ2-7; possible D gene TRBD2, 6 bases. The germline CDR1 and CDR2 sequences are MNHEY and SVGAGI. This CDR3 is built from 15 residues. Between the trimmed V and J ends, which lost 2 bases and 2 bases, there was a span of 13 bases. The CDR3 DNA sequence: TGTGCCAGCAGTTACGTTGGCGGGGACCCCTACGAGCAGTACTTC. Translating it yields CASSYVGGDPYEQYF.

V is TRBV5-4 and J is TRBJ2-3, with 11 bases aligning to TRBD1. J lost 3 bases, V lost 4 bases, and 13 bases had no gene match. CDR1 is SGHNT and CDR2 is YYREEE in the germline V gene (reference sequence). The CDR3 totals 18 residues. CDR3 in amino acids: CASSPVRGQGAKTDTQYF. Here the CDR3 DNA reads TGTGCCAGCAGCCCCGTCCGAGGACAGGGGGCGAAGACAGATACGCAGTATTTT.

V usage is TRBV27 and J usage is TRBJ2-3, with D perhaps TRBD2 (7 bases). V lost 1 base and J lost 8, with 13 bases in between. From germline, CDR1 is MNHEY and CDR2 SMNVEV (reference sequence). The CDR3 contains 14 residues. The CDR3 sequence: CASSLWEGGGTQYF. The CDR3 nucleotides read TGTGCCAGCAGTTTATGGGAGGGGGGAGGTACGCAGTATTTT.

This clone occurred once. V gene TRBV10-3 combines with J gene TRBJ2-2, with D tentatively TRBD1 (5 bases). V shed 6 bases and J shed 3 bases, with 14 bases lying between them. Germline assignment: CDR1 ENHRY and CDR2 SYGVKD. The CDR3 totals 15 residues. In DNA form, the CDR3 reads TGTGCCATCAGAACAGGCGCCGGGTACACCGGGGAGCTGTTTTTT. Its protein is CAIRTGAGYTGELFF.

The J gene is TRBJ2-2, the V gene TRBV9; 12 bases align to TRBD2. V dropped 0 bases and J dropped 1; count of bases not matched to a gene: 10. The CDR3 has 20 amino acids. Germline V gene sequence: CDR1 SGDLS, CDR2 YYNGEE. The CDR3, as DNA: TGTGCCAGCAGCGTAGGGCTTGGAGGGACTAGCGGGCAGAACACCGGGGAGCTGTTTTTT. Amino acids: CASSVGLGGTSGQNTGELFF. The whole variable domain, filled in from reference TRBV9 and TRBJ2-2, reads DSGVTQTPKHLITATGQRVTLRCSPRSGDLSVYWYQQSLDQGLQFLIQYYNGEERAKGNILERFSAQQFPDLHSELNLSSLELGDSALYFCASSVGLGGTSGQNTGELFFGEGSRLTVL.

The chain combines TRBV3-1 (or the pseudogene TRBV3-2) with TRBJ1-6; D might be TRBD1 (5 bases). V lost 4 bases and J lost 8, with 12 bases in between. Germline CDR1 LGHDT, CDR2 YNNKEL (reference sequence). This CDR3 is 14 amino acids long. CDR3 nucleotide sequence: TGTGCCAGCAGCCTCCGCGGGGGGGATTCACCCCTCCACTTT. This sequence encodes CASSLRGGDSPLHF.

The chain carries TRBV4-1 and TRBJ2-7, with TRBD1 as a possible D gene (6 bases). The ends were cut back, 0 bases at V and 4 bases at J, with 10 bases in the middle. CDR3 length: 14 residues. The V gene's germline CDR1 is MGHRA and CDR2 YSYEKL. For the CDR3, the DNA is TGCGCCAGCAGCCAAGATCGGGACACTTACGAGCAGTACTTC. It codes for CASSQDRDTYEQYF.

This clone appeared once. The rearrangement uses TRBV7-6 and TRBJ1-4; D gene unclear. The CDR3 totals 16 residues. Per the germline V gene, CDR1 is SGHVS and CDR2 is FNYEAQ. V was pared by 0 bases and J by 0 bases, with 8 bases between. The CDR3 DNA sequence: TGTGCCAGCAGCTTAGCGGGCCCCCCAACTAATGAAAAACTGTTTTTT. Encoded protein: CASSLAGPPTNEKLFF.

This chain connects TRBV5-1 to TRBJ1-1, with a weak D call TRBD1 (6 bases). Germline V lookup: CDR1 SGHRS, CDR2 YFSETQ. The ends were cut back, 4 bases at V and 5 bases at J, with 9 bases in the middle. The CDR3 is made up of 12 amino acids. The CDR3 coding sequence is TGCGCCAGCAGCGAACAGGGTACTGAAGCTTTCTTT. This codes for CASSEQGTEAFF.